This is a list of T cell receptor beta chains from one sample in a study of T cells after yellow fever vaccination. Via MiXCR, TCRdb re-called the 5' RACE reads, giving one row per CDR3 protein. The sample shows approximately 580,000 distinct CDR3 sequences, 17% of them seen only once. This sample comprised PBMCs, obtained less than 6 days after the first yellow fever vaccination. These receptor sequences come from a man aged 18 to 30 who received the YFV17D yellow fever vaccine. Each CDR3 is given with its conserved first and last residue. A D gene is named only where the DNA matches it firmly. Some rows have no size entry. The others give once, few or many, or a class for an expanded clone.

D gene: TRBD1; clone size: NA; V gene: TRBV29-1; J gene: TRBJ1-2; CDR3 protein: CSVEDSRGDGYTF; CDR3 DNA: TGCAGCGTTGAAGATAGCAGGGGGGATGGCTACACCTTC
D gene: TRBD1; clone size: few; V gene: TRBV28; J gene: TRBJ1-6; CDR3 protein: CASRESTGSSSPLHF; CDR3 DNA: TGTGCCAGCAGAGAATCGACAGGGAGCAGTTCACCCCTCCACTTT
D gene: TRBD2; clone size: few; V gene: TRBV7-2; J gene: TRBJ2-3; CDR3 protein: CASTPRGGTSTDTQYF; CDR3 DNA: TGTGCCAGCACTCCCCGGGGGGGGACCAGCACAGATACGCAGTATTTT
D gene: NA; clone size: few; V gene: TRBV4-2; J gene: TRBJ2-1; CDR3 protein: CASSLQDSPYEQFF; CDR3 DNA: TGTGCCAGCAGCCTGCAGGACAGTCCATATGAGCAGTTCTTC
D gene: NA; clone size: NA; V gene: TRBV6-1; J gene: TRBJ2-7; CDR3 protein: CASSAGMRGPSYEQYF; CDR3 DNA: TGTGCCAGCAGCGCCGGGATGCGGGGACCATCCTACGAGCAGTACTTC
D gene: NA; clone size: few; V gene: TRBV18; J gene: TRBJ2-1; CDR3 protein: CASSPNFGGNEQFF; CDR3 DNA: TGTGCCAGCTCTCCGAACTTTGGGGGCAATGAGCAGTTCTTC
D gene: NA; clone size: NA; V gene: TRBV6-1; J gene: TRBJ1-6; CDR3 protein: CASRRTQGNSPLHF; CDR3 DNA: TGTGCCAGCAGAAGGACGCAAGGGAATTCACCCCTCCACTTT
D gene: NA; clone size: many; V gene: TRBV7-8; J gene: TRBJ1-5; CDR3 protein: CASSRGSNQPQHF; CDR3 DNA: TGTGCCAGCAGCCGCGGCAGCAATCAGCCCCAGCATTTT
D gene: NA; clone size: many; V gene: TRBV18; J gene: TRBJ2-3; CDR3 protein: CASSPAQGGVADTQYF; CDR3 DNA: TGTGCCAGCTCACCAGCTCAGGGGGGCGTGGCAGATACGCAGTATTTT
D gene: NA; clone size: NA; V gene: TRBV7-6; J gene: TRBJ2-3; CDR3 protein: CASSLEAYGTDTQYF; CDR3 DNA: TGTGCCAGCAGCTTAGAAGCGTACGGCACAGATACGCAGTATTTT
D gene: TRBD2; clone size: few; V gene: TRBV5-5; J gene: TRBJ2-4; CDR3 protein: CASSWGTSGGAYIQYF; CDR3 DNA: TGTGCCAGCAGCTGGGGAACTAGCGGGGGGGCGTACATTCAGTACTTC
D gene: TRBD2; clone size: NA; V gene: TRBV5-4; J gene: TRBJ2-3; CDR3 protein: CASSPHTEGLAGQYF; CDR3 DNA: TGTGCCAGCAGCCCCCATACCGAAGGACTAGCGGGACAGTATTTT
D gene: TRBD2; clone size: few; V gene: TRBV5-1; J gene: TRBJ2-2; CDR3 protein: CASSFGGGLPGGELFF; CDR3 DNA: TGCGCCAGCAGCTTCGGCGGGGGGCTCCCCGGCGGGGAGCTGTTTTTT
D gene: NA; clone size: many; V gene: TRBV5-1; J gene: TRBJ2-5; CDR3 protein: CASSLSFELSTQYF; CDR3 DNA: TGCGCCAGCAGCTTGAGTTTTGAACTATCGACCCAGTACTTC
D gene: NA; clone size: NA; V gene: TRBV20-1; J gene: TRBJ2-3; CDR3 protein: CSVENAAYTQYF; CDR3 DNA: TGCAGTGTGGAGAACGCGGCCTATACGCAGTATTTT
D gene: TRBD1; clone size: NA; V gene: TRBV14; J gene: TRBJ1-2; CDR3 protein: CASSQDKPRDREINYTF; CDR3 DNA: TGTGCCAGCAGCCAAGATAAACCCCGGGACAGGGAGATAAACTACACCTTC
D gene: TRBD1; clone size: few; V gene: TRBV29-1; J gene: TRBJ1-2; CDR3 protein: CSVRTGDYGYTF; CDR3 DNA: TGCAGCGTGAGGACAGGGGACTATGGCTACACCTTC
D gene: TRBD2; clone size: NA; V gene: TRBV20-1; J gene: TRBJ2-2; CDR3 protein: CSARGPGLAGANTGELFF; CDR3 DNA: TGCAGTGCTAGAGGCCCGGGACTAGCGGGGGCCAACACCGGGGAGCTGTTTTTT
D gene: NA; clone size: few; V gene: TRBV7-9; J gene: TRBJ2-1; CDR3 protein: CASSLLRGSYNEQFF; CDR3 DNA: TGTGCCAGCAGCTTACTGAGGGGGTCCTACAATGAGCAGTTCTTC
D gene: TRBD1; clone size: many; V gene: TRBV5-1; J gene: TRBJ1-5; CDR3 protein: CASSPGTGSNQPQHF; CDR3 DNA: TGCGCCAGCAGCCCGGGGACAGGCAGTAATCAGCCCCAGCATTTT
D gene: NA; clone size: many; V gene: TRBV7-2; J gene: TRBJ1-6; CDR3 protein: CASSSPGQIYNSPLHF; CDR3 DNA: TGTGCCAGCAGCTCCCCGGGACAAATTTATAATTCACCCCTCCACTTT
D gene: TRBD2; clone size: few; V gene: TRBV6-5; J gene: TRBJ2-3; CDR3 protein: CASSSWRGVYTDTQYF; CDR3 DNA: TGTGCCAGCAGTTCTTGGCGGGGGGTTTACACAGATACGCAGTATTTT
D gene: TRBD1; clone size: few; V gene: TRBV5-1; J gene: TRBJ1-1; CDR3 protein: CASSWRTGRNTEAFF; CDR3 DNA: TGCGCCAGCAGCTGGCGGACAGGGAGGAACACTGAAGCTTTCTTT
D gene: NA; clone size: many; V gene: TRBV7-2; J gene: TRBJ2-2; CDR3 protein: CASSFGSIDTGELFF; CDR3 DNA: TGTGCCAGCAGCTTCGGGTCTATCGACACCGGGGAGCTGTTTTTT
D gene: NA; clone size: NA; V gene: TRBV6-6; J gene: TRBJ1-2; CDR3 protein: CGSRGGTRDGYTF; CDR3 DNA: TGTGGCAGCAGGGGCGGAACGCGGGATGGCTACACCTTC
D gene: NA; clone size: few; V gene: TRBV11-2; J gene: TRBJ2-7; CDR3 protein: CASSFYQTDWYF; CDR3 DNA: TGTGCCAGCAGCTTCTACCAGACGGATTGGTACTTC
D gene: NA; clone size: few; V gene: TRBV27; J gene: TRBJ2-1; CDR3 protein: CASSLWGTGNYNEQFF; CDR3 DNA: TGTGCCAGCAGTTTATGGGGTACAGGGAACTACAATGAGCAGTTCTTC
D gene: NA; clone size: NA; V gene: TRBV7-9; J gene: TRBJ2-1; CDR3 protein: CASSLGAANEQFF; CDR3 DNA: TGTGCCAGCAGCTTGGGGGCCGCCAATGAGCAGTTCTTC
D gene: NA; clone size: few; V gene: TRBV20-1; J gene: TRBJ1-1; CDR3 protein: CSATVPGGTTEAFF; CDR3 DNA: TGCAGTGCTACGGTCCCCGGGGGGACAACTGAAGCTTTCTTT
D gene: NA; clone size: NA; V gene: TRBV11-3; J gene: TRBJ2-2; CDR3 protein: CASSLDLGGELFF; CDR3 DNA: TGTGCCAGCAGCTTAGATCTGGGGGGGGAGCTGTTTTTT
D gene: NA; clone size: NA; V gene: TRBV5-1; J gene: TRBJ1-6; CDR3 protein: CASSLGARVSPLHF; CDR3 DNA: TGCGCCAGCAGCTTGGGGGCTCGGGTTTCACCCCTCCACTTT
D gene: TRBD2; clone size: NA; V gene: TRBV18; J gene: TRBJ2-3; CDR3 protein: CASSPSGVADTQYF; CDR3 DNA: TGTGCCAGCTCACCAAGCGGGGTTGCAGATACGCAGTATTTT
D gene: NA; clone size: NA; V gene: TRBV4-2; J gene: TRBJ1-5; CDR3 protein: CASSQYYVGANQPQHF; CDR3 DNA: TGTGCCAGCAGCCAATATTATGTAGGGGCAAATCAGCCCCAGCATTTT
D gene: TRBD1; clone size: many; V gene: TRBV28; J gene: TRBJ2-3; CDR3 protein: CATHGMTGYTDTQYF; CDR3 DNA: TGTGCCACCCACGGGATGACAGGGTATACAGATACGCAGTATTTT
D gene: NA; clone size: NA; V gene: TRBV7-9; J gene: TRBJ1-2; CDR3 protein: CASSSRDRPNNYGYTF; CDR3 DNA: TGTGCCAGCAGCTCCCGGGACCGACCCAATAACTATGGCTACACCTTC
D gene: NA; clone size: NA; V gene: TRBV7-8; J gene: TRBJ2-5; CDR3 protein: CASSSSVGVPTSNQETQYF; CDR3 DNA: TGTGCCAGCAGCTCGTCCGTGGGTGTGCCGACATCTAACCAAGAGACCCAGTACTTC
D gene: NA; clone size: few; V gene: TRBV15; J gene: TRBJ2-7; CDR3 protein: CATSRDAEREQYF; CDR3 DNA: TGTGCCACCAGCAGAGATGCAGAACGGGAGCAGTACTTC
D gene: NA; clone size: NA; V gene: TRBV3-1; J gene: TRBJ2-2; CDR3 protein: CASSQENSAGNTGELFF; CDR3 DNA: TGTGCCAGCAGCCAAGAGAATAGCGCGGGGAACACCGGGGAGCTGTTTTTT
D gene: TRBD1; clone size: NA; V gene: TRBV7-9; J gene: TRBJ1-4; CDR3 protein: CASSQQGANEKLFF; CDR3 DNA: TGTGCCAGCAGCCAACAGGGGGCGAATGAAAAACTGTTTTTT
D gene: TRBD2; clone size: many; V gene: TRBV20-1; J gene: TRBJ2-1; CDR3 protein: CSADPGLAHNEQFF; CDR3 DNA: TGCAGTGCTGACCCGGGACTAGCCCACAATGAGCAGTTCTTC
D gene: TRBD1; clone size: NA; V gene: TRBV5-1; J gene: TRBJ2-5; CDR3 protein: CASSFSGTGEETQYF; CDR3 DNA: TGCGCCAGCAGCTTCTCCGGGACAGGGGAGGAGACCCAGTACTTC
D gene: NA; clone size: NA; V gene: TRBV27; J gene: TRBJ1-1; CDR3 protein: CASSLAPGDGMEAFF; CDR3 DNA: TGTGCCAGCAGTCTCGCTCCAGGGGATGGGATGGAAGCTTTCTTT
D gene: NA; clone size: NA; V gene: TRBV3-1; J gene: TRBJ2-1; CDR3 protein: CASSQETSGQNEQFF; CDR3 DNA: TGTGCCAGCAGCCAAGAAACCTCCGGACAGAATGAGCAGTTCTTC
D gene: TRBD2; clone size: NA; V gene: TRBV6-1; J gene: TRBJ2-7; CDR3 protein: CASSDGLGYEQYF; CDR3 DNA: TGTGCCAGCAGCGACGGACTAGGATACGAGCAGTACTTC
D gene: NA; clone size: NA; V gene: TRBV20-1; J gene: TRBJ2-1; CDR3 protein: CSAPGGGAGYNEQFF; CDR3 DNA: TGCAGTGCCCCAGGAGGGGGGGCAGGCTACAATGAGCAGTTCTTC
D gene: NA; clone size: few; V gene: TRBV6-5; J gene: TRBJ2-3; CDR3 protein: CASSLHRARSTDTQYF; CDR3 DNA: TGTGCCAGCAGTCTACACAGGGCCCGTAGCACAGATACGCAGTATTTT